The clone carrying this T cell receptor (beta chain) was seen only a few times. Its antigen is undetermined. Gene names are mouse gene names. The CDR3 is cut off 4 residues early in the read; its end comes from the germline J gene. Sorting of pooled cutaneous lymph node cells used CD4, CD8alpha, NKG2D, NKG2ACE and other markers. Following RNA extraction, reverse transcription yielded cDNA that acted as the sequencing template. Some clones are missing from TCRdb's copy, which holds only in-frame ones; the method was immunoSEQ multiplex PCR. The table lists 200,000 to 300,000 clones, no singletons, with roughly 1.2% in the top ten. This entry comes from a study of CD8+ T cells in alopecia areata. Study-level background: Grafted skin came from C3H/HeJ donors with spontaneous alopecia (roughly 6-12 months old) and was placed on roughly 7-11-week-old female C3H/HeJ mice.

The CDR3 totals 17 residues. V shed 0 bases and J 2 bases; nucleotides not matched to a gene: 6. Per the germline V gene, CDR1 is NNHNN and CDR2 is SYGAGS (reference sequence). Study results and limitations: More clonal than normal scalp was lesional scalp, particularly alopecia totalis/universalis.

The sample comprised CD4+ T cells sorted from a lymph node. This chain connects TRBV13-2 to TRBJ2-3; TRBD2 aligns across 10 bases. This sequence originates from a C3H/HeJ mouse with alopecia areata. MHC haplotype here: H2-k. The chain's CDR3 is CASGDATWGGFAETLYF. The CDR3 bases that were read are TGTGCCAGCGGTGATGCAACCTGGGGGGGCTTTGCAGAA.